This TCR beta chain was sequenced during a study of OX40 agonist ivuxolimab in advanced cancers. Study background: Partial responses were achieved by three patients, one with hepatocellular carcinoma and two with cutaneous melanoma.

Sequenced by immunoSEQ multiplex PCR; TCRdb stores in-frame clones only, minus some. Of about 39,000 clones in the sample, 92% were seen once. Germline lookup yields CDR1 SEHNR and CDR2 FQNEAQ (reference sequence). The V gene lost 8 bases and the J gene lost 1 base, with 12 bases spanning the gap. The CDR3 has 13 amino acids. This clonotype was obtained from an adult with an advanced solid tumor such as melanoma, head and neck, liver or kidney cancer. This specimen was CD4+ or CD8+ T cells sorted from blood, taken in a trial of the OX40 agonist ivuxolimab. J is TRBJ2-7 and V is TRBV7-9; D possibly corresponds to TRBD1 (5 bases). This CDR3 is CASETDSSYEQYF. The CDR3 bases are TGTGCCAGCGAAACTGACAGTTCCTACGAGCAGTACTTC.